The T cell receptor (beta chain) described here comes from a study of CD8 T cells in Susac syndrome (dated 2019 in TCRdb). Describing the broader study: Repertoire sequencing was used to test whether CD8+ T cell activation and differentiation in Susac syndrome was antigen driven.

RNA was extracted using the RNeasy kit, and about 0.45 to 1 ug of the RNA was reverse transcribed with random hexamers. The immunoSEQ multiplex PCR assay, covering 54 Vbeta and 13 Jbeta segments, was used to amplify TCR beta CDR3 regions. PCR amplification bias was corrected by using a synthetic template baseline for primer optimization and computational correction. As for how the authors treated the data: Reads were assigned to V, D and J genes according to IMGT and analyzed in immunoSEQ Analyzer, with only productive sequences retained. Clonality was calculated as one minus the Shannon entropy normalized by log2 of the number of productive unique sequences. Public and private clones were assessed among the 100 most prevalent clones of each patient and control. A clone was defined as Susac-specific if it was absent from the healthy and MS cohorts, from more than 850 published viral clones and from other ImmuneACCESS disease sequences. TCRdb passed the public sequencing reads through fastp at Q25 and MiXCR, retaining productive beta sequences. CDR3 protein sequences are deduplicated, and each keeps its most common genes and DNA. The V and J calls here are based on TCRdb, not the publication. The sample records about 190,000 distinct CDR3 sequences, approximately 93% of which are singletons. In total, the top ten clones hold around 0.1% of the sample.

Peripheral blood CD8+ and CD4+ T cells from healthy donors, Susac syndrome patients and multiple sclerosis patients were profiled using high-throughput TCR beta sequencing. Healthy donors were age- and sex-matched controls. Bulk CD8+ and CD4+ T cells were purified by magnetic negative isolation, whereas CD8+ TEMRA cells were enriched by FACS. Blood was drawn into EDTA tubes, processed within 24 hours, and PBMCs were isolated by density gradient centrifugation. PBMCs intended for TCR sequencing were frozen in liquid nitrogen and were later thawed in a 37 degrees C water bath. The sorted or isolated CD4+, CD8+ and CD8+ TEMRA cells reached a purity of at least 90%. What the work shows at the level of the full study, not this receptor alone: The number of individuals in the TCR sequencing and HLA analysis was acknowledged as relatively small.

This clonotype was seen just once. The specificity of this receptor is unknown. Base quality data are lacking; no much larger clone is found one base away. A lone read gives weak evidence. Material: CD4+ T cells from PBMCs. This clonotype was obtained from a human donor in good health.

The bases read TGCGCCAGCAGCCAAGGTTGGGAGGCGAGTGGCTACACCTTC. Its amino acids are CASSQGWEASGYTF. Recombination linked TRBV4-3 to TRBJ1-2; the D gene remains uncertain. From the cysteine up to the phenylalanine, the CDR3 has a length of 14 residues. The DNA shown is the 42-base CDR3, in frame from base 1. The junction carries 13 bases between V and J, which are trimmed by 1 base and 7 bases respectively. The germline V gene yields LGHNA for CDR1 and YSLEER for CDR2.